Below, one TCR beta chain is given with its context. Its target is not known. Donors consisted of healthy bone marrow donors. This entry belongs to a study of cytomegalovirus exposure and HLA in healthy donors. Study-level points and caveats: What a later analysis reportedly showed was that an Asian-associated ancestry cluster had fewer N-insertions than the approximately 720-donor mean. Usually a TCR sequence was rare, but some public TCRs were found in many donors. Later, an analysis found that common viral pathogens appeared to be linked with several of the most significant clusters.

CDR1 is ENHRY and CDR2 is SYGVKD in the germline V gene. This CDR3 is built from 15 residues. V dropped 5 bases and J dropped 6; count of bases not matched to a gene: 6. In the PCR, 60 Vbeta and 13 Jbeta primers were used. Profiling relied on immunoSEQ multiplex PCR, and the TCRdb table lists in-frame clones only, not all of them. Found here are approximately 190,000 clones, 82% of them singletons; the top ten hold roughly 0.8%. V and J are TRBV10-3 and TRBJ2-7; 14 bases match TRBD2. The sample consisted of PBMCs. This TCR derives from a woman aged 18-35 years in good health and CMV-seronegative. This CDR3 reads CAISLGLAGEGEQYF. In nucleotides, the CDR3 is TGTGCCATCAGTTTGGGACTAGCGGGAGAGGGCGAGCAGTACTTC.